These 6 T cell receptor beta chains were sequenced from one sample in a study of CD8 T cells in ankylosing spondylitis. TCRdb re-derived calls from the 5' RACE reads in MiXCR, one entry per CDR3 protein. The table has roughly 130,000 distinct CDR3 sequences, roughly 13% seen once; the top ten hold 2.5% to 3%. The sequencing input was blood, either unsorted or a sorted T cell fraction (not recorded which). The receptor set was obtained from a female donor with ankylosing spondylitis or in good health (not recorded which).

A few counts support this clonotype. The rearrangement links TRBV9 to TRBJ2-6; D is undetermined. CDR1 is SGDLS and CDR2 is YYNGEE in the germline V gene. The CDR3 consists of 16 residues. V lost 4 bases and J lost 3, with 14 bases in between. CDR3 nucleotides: TGTGCCAGCAGCTCACTTTCTGGGATTGGGGCCAACGTCCTGACTTTC. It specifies CASSSLSGIGANVLTF.

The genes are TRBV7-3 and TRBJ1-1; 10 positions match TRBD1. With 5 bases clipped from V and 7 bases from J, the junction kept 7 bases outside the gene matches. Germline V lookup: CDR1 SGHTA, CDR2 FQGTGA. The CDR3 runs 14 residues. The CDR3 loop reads CASSLDRGRNEAFF. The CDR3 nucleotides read TGTGCCAGCAGCCTAGACAGGGGGCGGAATGAAGCTTTCTTT.

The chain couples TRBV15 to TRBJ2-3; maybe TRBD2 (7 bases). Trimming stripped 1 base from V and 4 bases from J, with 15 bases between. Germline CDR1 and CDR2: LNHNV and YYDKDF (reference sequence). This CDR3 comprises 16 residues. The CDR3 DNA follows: TGTGCCACCAGCAGAGTAGGGGGGGCCGTTTCAGATACGCAGTATTTT. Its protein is CATSRVGGAVSDTQYF.

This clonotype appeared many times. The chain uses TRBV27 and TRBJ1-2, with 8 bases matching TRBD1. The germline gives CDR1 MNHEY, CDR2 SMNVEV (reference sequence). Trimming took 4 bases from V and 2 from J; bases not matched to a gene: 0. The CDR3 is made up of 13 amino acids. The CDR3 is CASSYRGNYGYTF. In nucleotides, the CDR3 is TGTGCCAGCAGTTACAGGGGGAACTATGGCTACACCTTC.

CDR3 DNA sequence: TGCGCCAGCAGCCAACCCGGGACTTGGGCTTTGTTGTTTTTT. Translation: CASSQPGTWALLFF. This chain joins TRBV4-1 and TRBJ2-2, with a tentative D call TRBD2 (6 bases). The germline V gene encodes CDR1 MGHRA and CDR2 YSYEKL. Trimming shortened V by 2 bases and J by 15 bases, and 19 bases separated the two germline ends. The CDR3 is 14 amino acids.

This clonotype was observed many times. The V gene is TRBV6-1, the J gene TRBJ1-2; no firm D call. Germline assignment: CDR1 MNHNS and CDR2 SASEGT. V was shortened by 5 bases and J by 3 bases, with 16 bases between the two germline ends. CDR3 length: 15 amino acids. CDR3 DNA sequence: TGTGCCAGCAGTCGAACTCCCCGGGCCGACTATGGCTACACCTTC. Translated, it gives CASSRTPRADYGYTF.